The next 5 T cell receptor beta chains were all read from a single sample in a study of type 1 regulatory T cells. TCRdb reprocessed the reads with MiXCR, giving one entry per CDR3 protein. The data show approximately 97,000 distinct CDR3 sequences, with roughly 31% seen just once and less than 2.5% held by the top ten. The sequencing sample was made of CD4+ T cells, either the whole sample or a sorted fraction (not recorded which). The source of these receptors is a human donor in good health.

The CDR3 loop is CASSLVRDEQYF. In nucleotides, the CDR3 is TGTGCCAGCAGCTTGGTTCGTGACGAGCAGTACTTC. The chain has TRBV5-6 and TRBJ2-7; D ambiguous. The CDR3 has 12 amino acids. V shed 0 bases and J shed 5 bases, with 6 bases lying between them. Germline CDR1 reads SGHDT; CDR2 reads YYEEEE.

CDR3 sequence reads: CATKVLSSGRTNTQYF. The CDR3 DNA sequence: TGTGCCACCAAAGTTCTTTCTAGCGGGAGAACAAATACGCAGTATTTT. This rearrangement joins TRBV10-3 to TRBJ2-3, with TRBD2 matching 10 bases. J gave up 7 bases and V 10 bases, and 17 bases lay outside the gene matches. There are 16 residues in the CDR3. Germline assignment: CDR1 ENHRY and CDR2 SYGVKD.

To note about this clonotype: This sequence may be a read error, since a much larger clone differs from it by one base. The chain uses TRBV5-1 and TRBJ2-2; D is possibly TRBD1 or TRBD2 (6 bases each). The CDR3 has 15 amino acids. Germline CDR1 reads SGHRS; CDR2 reads YFSETQ. This CDR3 reads CASSLESGATGGLFF. Written as DNA, the CDR3 is TGCGCCAGCAGCTTGGAGTCAGGGGCAACCGGGGGGCTGTTTTTT.

V usage is TRBV3-1 and J usage is TRBJ2-7; D not certain. With 5 bases removed from V and 6 bases from J, the gap between germline ends came to 17 bases. CDR1 and CDR2 (germline): LGHDT, YNNKEL (reference sequence). The CDR3 is 14 residues long. CDR3: CASSLRQIEAEQYF. The CDR3 DNA follows: TGTGCCAGCAGCTTGCGGCAGATCGAAGCCGAGCAGTACTTC.

This clonotype came up a few times. V and J are TRBV20-1 and TRBJ1-4; D ambiguous. Germline V CDR1 and CDR2: DFQATT, SNEGSKA (reference sequence). The CDR3 covers 12 residues. The V and J ends lost 3 bases and 8 bases respectively, with 10 bases between them. For the CDR3, the DNA is TGCAGTGCTAGCGGGCCTCTGGAAAAACTGTTTTTT. Protein product: CSASGPLEKLFF.